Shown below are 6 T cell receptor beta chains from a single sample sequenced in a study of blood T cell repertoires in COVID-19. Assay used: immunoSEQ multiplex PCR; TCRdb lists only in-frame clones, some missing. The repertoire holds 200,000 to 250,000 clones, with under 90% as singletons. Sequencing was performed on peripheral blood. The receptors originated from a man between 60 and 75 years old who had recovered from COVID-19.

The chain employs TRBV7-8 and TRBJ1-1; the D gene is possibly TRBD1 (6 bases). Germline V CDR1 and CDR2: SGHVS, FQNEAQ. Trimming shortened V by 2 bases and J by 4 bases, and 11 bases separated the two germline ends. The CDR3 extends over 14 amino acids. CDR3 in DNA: TGTGCCAGCAGCTTAAGGGGGGGAATCACTGAAGCTTTCTTT. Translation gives CASSLRGGITEAFF.

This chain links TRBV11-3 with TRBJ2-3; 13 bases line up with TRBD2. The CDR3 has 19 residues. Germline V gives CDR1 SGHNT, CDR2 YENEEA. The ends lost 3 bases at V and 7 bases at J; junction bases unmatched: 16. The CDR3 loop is CASSLATSGGLGKVNTQYF. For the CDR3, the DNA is TGTGCCAGCAGCTTGGCGACTAGCGGGGGGCTCGGAAAGGTGAATACGCAGTATTTT.

This CDR3 is CASSLAESLHEQYF. The CDR3 region has the DNA TGTGCCAGCAGCCTGGCGGAGTCCCTCCACGAGCAGTACTTC. This sequence joins TRBV28 and TRBJ2-7; no reliable D call. CDR3 length: 14 amino acids. V lost 6 bases and J lost 5, with 17 bases in between. Germline lookup yields CDR1 MDHEN and CDR2 SYDVKM.

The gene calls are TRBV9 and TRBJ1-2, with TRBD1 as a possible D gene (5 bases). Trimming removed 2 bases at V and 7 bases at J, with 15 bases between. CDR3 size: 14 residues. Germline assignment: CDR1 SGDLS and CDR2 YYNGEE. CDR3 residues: CASSVSPRQSGYTF. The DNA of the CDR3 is TGTGCCAGCAGCGTCTCTCCTCGACAGAGTGGCTACACCTTC.

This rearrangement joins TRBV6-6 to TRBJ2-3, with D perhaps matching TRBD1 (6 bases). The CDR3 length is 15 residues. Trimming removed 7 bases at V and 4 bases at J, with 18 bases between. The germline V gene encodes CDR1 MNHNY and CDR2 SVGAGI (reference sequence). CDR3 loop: CASTRMGHQSDTQYF. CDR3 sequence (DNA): TGTGCCAGCACCCGGATGGGACACCAATCAGATACGCAGTATTTT.

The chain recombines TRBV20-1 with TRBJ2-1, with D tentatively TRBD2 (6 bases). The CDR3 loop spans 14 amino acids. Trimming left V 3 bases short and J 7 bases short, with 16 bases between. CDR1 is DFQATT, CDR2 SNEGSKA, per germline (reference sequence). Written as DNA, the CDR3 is TGCAGTGCTAGTCCAGCGGGCTTAGTAAATGAGCAGTTCTTC. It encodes CSASPAGLVNEQFF.